This is a list of T cell receptor beta chains from one sample in a study of persistence of HIV-infected CD4 T cells. The method was immunoSEQ multiplex PCR; TCRdb's version includes in-frame clones alone and lacks a portion of them. The table lists more than 35,000 clones, approximately 89% of them singletons. Their antigen targets remain unknown. The sample was CD4+ T cells sorted from PBMCs after approximately 19-hour stimulation, taken from a patient who received antiretroviral therapy. Receptor source: an adult man with HIV who was CMV-seropositive. The conserved cysteine and the conserved F or W are not part of the CDR3 here. The D gene is left open where the match is weak.

CDR3 protein: ASHLRQGATSHYGYT
J gene: TRBJ1-2
CDR3 length: 15
D gene: -
V gene: TRBV12-2

CDR3 protein: SADKETQY
J gene: TRBJ2-5
CDR3 length: 8
D gene: -
V gene: TRBV20-1

CDR3 protein: ASSPEGLAGGSYEQY
J gene: TRBJ2-7
CDR3 length: 15
D gene: TRBD2
V gene: TRBV5-1

CDR3 protein: ASSRQGATEAF
J gene: TRBJ1-1
CDR3 length: 11
D gene: TRBD1
V gene: TRBV5-4

CDR3 protein: ASSLGAKRGGSEQF
J gene: TRBJ2-1
CDR3 length: 14
D gene: TRBD2
V gene: TRBV27

CDR3 protein: ASSDPSVYIYNEQF
J gene: TRBJ2-1
CDR3 length: 14
D gene: -
V gene: TRBV10-2

CDR3 protein: ASVQGSWVDTEAF
J gene: TRBJ1-1
CDR3 length: 13
D gene: -
V gene: TRBV21-1

CDR3 protein: ASSQGIGGGYEQY
J gene: TRBJ2-7
CDR3 length: 13
D gene: TRBD2
V gene: TRBV3-1/TRBV3-2

CDR3 protein: ASSVAGGASGNTIY
J gene: TRBJ1-3
CDR3 length: 14
D gene: -
V gene: TRBV9

CDR3 protein: ASRSLGQGRTEAF
J gene: TRBJ1-1
CDR3 length: 13
D gene: TRBD1
V gene: TRBV6-5

CDR3 protein: ASRRGPGNTEAF
J gene: TRBJ1-1
CDR3 length: 12
D gene: -
V gene: TRBV5-1

CDR3 protein: ASSTGQNYGYT
J gene: TRBJ1-2
CDR3 length: 11
D gene: TRBD1
V gene: TRBV6-5

CDR3 protein: ASSGRDRGPGELF
J gene: TRBJ2-2
CDR3 length: 13
D gene: TRBD1
V gene: TRBV7-3

CDR3 protein: ASMTRDGGNTIY
J gene: TRBJ1-3
CDR3 length: 12
D gene: -
V gene: TRBV27

CDR3 protein: ASRWRGRSQETQY
J gene: TRBJ2-5
CDR3 length: 13
D gene: -
V gene: TRBV5-8

CDR3 protein: ASTTGTRNTIY
J gene: TRBJ1-3
CDR3 length: 11
D gene: -
V gene: TRBV18

CDR3 protein: ASSLAQGVADTQY
J gene: TRBJ2-3
CDR3 length: 13
D gene: TRBD1
V gene: TRBV5-4

CDR3 protein: ASSLAPSGDSYEQY
J gene: TRBJ2-7
CDR3 length: 14
D gene: -
V gene: TRBV5-1

CDR3 protein: ASSLRTGESPLH
J gene: TRBJ1-6
CDR3 length: 12
D gene: TRBD1
V gene: TRBV7-2

CDR3 protein: ASRQDSNTGELF
J gene: TRBJ2-2
CDR3 length: 12
D gene: -
V gene: TRBV2

CDR3 protein: ASSVSGGRRTGELF
J gene: TRBJ2-2
CDR3 length: 14
D gene: TRBD1
V gene: TRBV5-5

CDR3 protein: AISEPGVGANVLT
J gene: TRBJ2-6
CDR3 length: 13
D gene: -
V gene: TRBV10-3

CDR3 protein: ASSTLKGGYT
J gene: TRBJ1-2
CDR3 length: 10
D gene: -
V gene: TRBV28

CDR3 protein: SVVTSGSYDTQY
J gene: TRBJ2-3
CDR3 length: 12
D gene: TRBD2
V gene: TRBV29-1

CDR3 protein: ASSAGPGQGVYEQY
J gene: TRBJ2-7
CDR3 length: 14
D gene: TRBD1
V gene: TRBV19

CDR3 protein: SVEDLWVSKDYTEAF
J gene: TRBJ1-1
CDR3 length: 15
D gene: -
V gene: TRBV29-1

CDR3 protein: ASTPRTYPTEAF
J gene: TRBJ1-1
CDR3 length: 12
D gene: -
V gene: TRBV19